The rows below give T cell receptor beta chains drawn from one sample of a study of cytomegalovirus exposure and HLA in healthy donors. Sequenced by immunoSEQ multiplex PCR; TCRdb stores in-frame clones only, minus some. The data show approximately 130,000 clones, 8.5% to 9% seen once. Sequenced input: PBMCs. These receptors originate from a woman aged 40 to 50 in good health and CMV-seropositive. The CDR3 runs from the conserved cysteine through the conserved F or W. Fields, in order: clone size, D gene, V gene, J gene, CDR3 length, CDR3 DNA, CDR3 protein. A D gene is named only where the DNA matches it firmly. Expanded clones are given a class, and other clones once, few, many or no size at all.

few,TRBD2,TRBV7-3,TRBJ2-1,13,TGTGCCAGCAGTCCCGGGACTACCGGTGAGCAGTTCTTC,CASSPGTTGEQFF
.,.,TRBV15,TRBJ1-1,14,TGTGCCACCAGCAAGGAACAGGGAGGGACTGAAGCTTTCTTT,CATSKEQGGTEAFF
.,.,TRBV6-1,TRBJ1-3,14,TGTGCCAGCAGTGGGCCGGGGAGTGGAAACACCATATATTTT,CASSGPGSGNTIYF
.,.,TRBV6-1,TRBJ1-5,14,TGTGCCAGCAGATACGAGGTTAGCAACCAGCCCCAGCATTTT,CASRYEVSNQPQHF
few,.,TRBV27,TRBJ2-7,14,TGTGCCAGCAGTTTAGCAGGGACTTCCTACGAGCAGTACTTC,CASSLAGTSYEQYF
.,TRBD1,TRBV7-9,TRBJ1-5,15,TGTGCCAGCAGCCCGGGGACAGGGTTCGATCAGCCCCAGCATTTT,CASSPGTGFDQPQHF
few,.,TRBV12-2,TRBJ1-1,17,TGTGCAAGTCGCTTAGCGGGGACGGGACAGGGTACGGCTGAAGCTTTCTTT,CASRLAGTGQGTAEAFF
.,.,TRBV7-2,TRBJ2-2,16,TGTGCCAGCAGCTTAGGGTCTAGCTCGGTCACCGGGGAGCTGTTTTTT,CASSLGSSSVTGELFF
.,TRBD1,TRBV5-1,TRBJ1-1,15,TGCGCCAGCAGCCCTTACCAGGGGGCTTATACTGAAGCTTTCTTT,CASSPYQGAYTEAFF
few,TRBD1,TRBV30,TRBJ2-2,15,TGTGCCTGGAGGCGGACAGGATACCTCGCCGGGGAGCTGTTTTTT,CAWRRTGYLAGELFF
.,TRBD1,TRBV10-3,TRBJ1-1,15,TGTGCCATCAGTGAGTCTGACAGGGGGCACGCTGAAGCTTTCTTT,CAISESDRGHAEAFF
many,.,TRBV28,TRBJ2-7,17,TGTGCCAGCAGTTCCCTCACGACGGGATATAGCTCCTACGAGCAGTACTTC,CASSSLTTGYSSYEQYF
few,.,TRBV5-4,TRBJ2-3,17,TGTGCCAGCAGCTTGGAACCTCCTCACAGGGTAGGGGATACGCAGTATTTT,CASSLEPPHRVGDTQYF
.,.,TRBV5-4,TRBJ1-2,15,TGTGCCAGCAGCTTGACGGTGTCAAGTAACTATGGCTACACCTTC,CASSLTVSSNYGYTF
.,.,TRBV18,TRBJ2-1,14,TGTGCCAGCTCACCACCGCCAGGGAGGAATGAGCAGTTCTTC,CASSPPPGRNEQFF
few,TRBD1,TRBV11-1,TRBJ1-1,17,TGTGCCAGCAGCCCAGCCGGGACAGGGCGGGCGGACACTGAAGCTTTCTTT,CASSPAGTGRADTEAFF
few,.,TRBV4-1,TRBJ1-5,13,TGCGCCAGCAGCCAGGCGGGCAATCAGCCCCAGCATTTT,CASSQAGNQPQHF
few,.,TRBV5-1,TRBJ1-3,14,TGCGCCAGCAGTGATGGCTCATCTGGAAACACCATATATTTT,CASSDGSSGNTIYF
.,.,TRBV2,TRBJ1-2,12,TGTGCCATCCAGGGGAATGACTATGGCTACACCTTC,CAIQGNDYGYTF
.,.,TRBV5-1,TRBJ2-7,13,TGCGCCAGCAGTGTCAGGAACTCCTACGAGCAGTACTTC,CASSVRNSYEQYF
.,.,TRBV15,TRBJ2-1,12,TGTGCCACCAGCAGACGGGGGAATGAGCAGTTCTTC,CATSRRGNEQFF
few,TRBD1,TRBV14,TRBJ1-2,15,TGTGCCAGCAGCCAAGTAACAGGGGAGCCCTATGGCTACACCTTC,CASSQVTGEPYGYTF
.,.,TRBV9,TRBJ2-2,16,TGTGCCAGCAGCGTAACGGAGGCTACGAACACCGGGGAGCTGTTTTTT,CASSVTEATNTGELFF
few,.,TRBV4-1,TRBJ1-2,16,TGCGCCAGCAGCCCGCTTATACTGGGAGCTAACTATGGCTACACCTTC,CASSPLILGANYGYTF
.,TRBD2,TRBV7-6,TRBJ2-7,15,TGTGCCAGCAGCAGTTCGGGGGGTTGGGGATACGAGCAGTACTTC,CASSSSGGWGYEQYF
.,TRBD1,TRBV6-6,TRBJ1-2,14,TGTGCCAGCAGGTATAAAGGGGGCGGTCCCGGCTACACCTTC,CASRYKGGGPGYTF
.,.,TRBV6-5,TRBJ2-7,13,TGTGCCAGCAGAGACTCGTCCGGCTACGAGCAGTACTTC,CASRDSSGYEQYF
.,.,TRBV28,TRBJ2-7,13,TGTGCCAGCAGTTTTGGCAGGGCCTACGAGCAGTACTTC,CASSFGRAYEQYF
.,.,TRBV11-2,TRBJ2-7,15,TGTGCCAGCAGCTTAGCTCTGGACAGATTCTACGAGCAGTACTTC,CASSLALDRFYEQYF
few,.,TRBV9,TRBJ2-6,16,TGTGCCAGCACCCCGGGACTTTTCTCTGGGGCCAACGTCCTGACTTTC,CASTPGLFSGANVLTF
.,TRBD2,TRBV4-2,TRBJ2-1,16,TGTGCCAGCAGTAATAGCGGGGGGGCTAATCCCAATGAGCAGTTCTTC,CASSNSGGANPNEQFF
few,TRBD1,TRBV7-4,TRBJ1-1,17,TGTGCCAGCAGCTTATGCGTGCTGGGACAGGTGAACACTGAAGCTTTCTTT,CASSLCVLGQVNTEAFF
few,.,TRBV9,TRBJ2-7,16,TGTGCCAGCAGCCCCCACGGGAAGTCGAGCTCCTACGAGCAGTACTTC,CASSPHGKSSSYEQYF
few,.,TRBV4-1,TRBJ1-1,13,TGCGCCAGCAGCCAAGGGAGGAACACTGAAGCTTTCTTT,CASSQGRNTEAFF